The 26 T cell receptor beta chains reported below all come from one sample, sequenced in a study of shared clonotypes between healthy human individuals (dated by TCRdb to about 2020). Libraries came from the immunoSEQ multiplex PCR assay. What TCRdb holds here is the immuneACCESS table cut down to in-frame rearrangements. Part of the clones is not present; checked against another copy, under half of the missing clones reflect an unresolved V gene, and the others are unexplained. This sample gives over a million clones in total; just under 99% of them show up just once. Of the sample, about 0.34% falls within the top ten clones. Material for sequencing was naive CD4+ T cells sorted from blood. Taken with the paper, the label for cell subset or site translates to: CD45RA+ positively selected. Receptor source: a man younger than 45 in good health.

V usage is TRBV6-1 and J usage is TRBJ1-2, with D possibly being TRBD1 (6 bases). The CDR3 has 11 amino acids. Germline CDR1 and CDR2: MNHNS and SASEGT. The V gene lost 6 bases and the J gene lost 4 bases, with 6 bases spanning the gap. The CDR3 DNA follows: TGTGCCAGCAGGACAGGCTATGGCTACACCTTC. Translation gives CASRTGYGYTF.

The rearrangement links TRBV27 to TRBJ1-2; perhaps TRBD1 as D (6 bases). CDR1 is MNHEY, CDR2 SMNVEV, per germline (reference sequence). This CDR3 spans 13 amino acids. V lost 5 bases and J lost 7, with 14 bases in between. CDR3 in DNA: TGTGCCAGCAGTCGTGCGGACAGCACTGGCTACACCTTC. This sequence encodes CASSRADSTGYTF.

V gene TRBV29-1 combines with J gene TRBJ1-2; D gene ambiguous. The CDR3 consists of 11 residues. The V and J ends lost 6 bases and 7 bases respectively, with 12 bases between them. The germline V gene has CDR1 SQVTM and CDR2 ANQGSEA. The DNA for the CDR3 is TGCAGCGTCAACAATGGAGGTGGCTACACCTTC. Encoded protein: CSVNNGGGYTF.

This sequence joins TRBV28 and TRBJ2-7; D uncertain. Trimming took off 6 bases at V and 5 bases at J, with 8 bases between the two ends. CDR3 length equals 11 residues. From germline, CDR1 is MDHEN and CDR2 SYDVKM. The CDR3 loop is CASSPRDEQYF. CDR3 nucleotides: TGTGCCAGCAGCCCCCGGGACGAGCAGTACTTC.

V usage is TRBV5-5 and J usage is TRBJ2-1, with 14 nucleotides matching TRBD2. Germline loops: CDR1 SGHKS, CDR2 YYEKEE (reference sequence). J lost 5 bases, V lost 0 bases, and 10 bases had no gene match. CDR3 length: 19 residues. CDR3 in amino acids: CASSLVGTSGRRGDNEQFF. CDR3 nucleotide sequence: TGTGCCAGCAGCTTGGTGGGGACTAGCGGGAGAAGGGGAGACAATGAGCAGTTCTTC.

V is TRBV5-1 and J is TRBJ1-2, with TRBD1 identical over 7 bases. Trimming took 4 bases from V and 8 from J; bases not matched to a gene: 8. CDR3 size: 13 residues. The germline CDR1 and CDR2 sequences are SGHRS and YFSETQ. The CDR3: CASSAGDSLGYTF. The CDR3, as DNA: TGCGCCAGCAGCGCCGGGGACAGCTTAGGCTACACCTTC.

Details on this clone: Other nucleotide sequences in the sample specify the same CDR3. This sequence joins TRBV18 and TRBJ2-5; D ambiguous. The CDR3 totals 12 residues. Germline values: CDR1 KGHSH, CDR2 LQKENI. The V gene lost 6 bases and the J gene lost 2 bases, with 7 bases spanning the gap. CDR3 DNA: TGTGCCAGCTCCAACCTGCAAGAGACCCAGTACTTC. It translates to CASSNLQETQYF.

J is TRBJ2-3 and V is TRBV4-3; 10 nucleotides align to TRBD1. The CDR3 is 16 amino acids. The junction had 6 bases not matched to a gene; V was cut back by 6 bases and J by 0 bases. Per germline, CDR1 LGHNA and CDR2 YSLEER. The CDR3 is CASRKWTGGSTDTQYF. CDR3 bases: TGCGCCAGCAGAAAGTGGACAGGGGGGAGCACAGATACGCAGTATTTT.

This chain uses TRBV7-8 with TRBJ2-1, with 7 bases aligning to TRBD2. Germline lookup yields CDR1 SGHVS and CDR2 FQNEAQ. The CDR3 has 15 residues. J was trimmed by 4 bases and V by 1 base; bases with no gene match: 4. The CDR3 loop is CASSLGGTNYNEQFF. In DNA, the CDR3 is TGTGCCAGCAGCTTAGGGGGGACTAATTACAATGAGCAGTTCTTC.

The J gene is TRBJ2-7, the V gene TRBV28; TRBD2 is a possible D gene (6 bases). The CDR3 is made up of 13 amino acids. Between the trimmed V and J ends, which lost 7 bases and 6 bases, there was a span of 16 bases. Germline V CDR1 and CDR2: MDHEN, SYDVKM. The DNA of the CDR3 is TGTGCCAGCACTCGTGACCGGGAGCTCGAGCAGTACTTC. Translated, it gives CASTRDRELEQYF.

The rearrangement links TRBV7-6 to TRBJ2-5; tentatively, D is TRBD1 or TRBD2 (7 bases each). This CDR3 has 15 residues. The ends were cut back, 5 bases at V and 5 bases at J, with 18 bases in the middle. CDR1 SGHVS and CDR2 FNYEAQ come from the germline V gene. The CDR3 here is CASSEGAGGAETQYF. CDR3 DNA sequence: TGTGCCAGCAGCGAGGGGGCAGGGGGGGCGGAGACCCAGTACTTC.

On this clone itself: The sample holds other DNA sequences that translate to the same CDR3. The rearrangement links TRBV27 to TRBJ2-5, with 13 positions matching TRBD2. The CDR3 length is 14 residues. The J segment lost 7 bases and the V segment lost 4 bases, leaving 3 bases of the junction unmatched. Per germline, CDR1 MNHEY and CDR2 SMNVEV (reference sequence). CDR3 bases: TGTGCCAGCAGTTGGACTAGCGGGAGTGGGACCCAGTACTTC. This codes for CASSWTSGSGTQYF.

The chain combines TRBV15 with TRBJ2-1; D unclear. CDR3 length equals 17 residues. Germline CDR1 LNHNV, CDR2 YYDKDF (reference sequence). The germline V and J ends were trimmed by 0 bases and 5 bases, with 17 bases remaining between them. CDR3 region: CATSRDVPAQRNNEQFF. The CDR3 DNA reads TGTGCCACCAGCAGAGATGTTCCGGCGCAACGCAACAATGAGCAGTTCTTC.

The chain recombines TRBV29-1 with TRBJ2-7; no definite D call. Trimming removed 0 bases from V and 7 bases from J, with 7 bases in between. CDR3 length equals 11 residues. Germline V gives CDR1 SQVTM, CDR2 ANQGSEA. CDR3 sequence: CSVEDPGEQYF. The CDR3, as DNA: TGCAGCGTTGAAGACCCCGGAGAGCAGTACTTC.

The chain combines TRBV18 with TRBJ1-4; no firm D call. Per germline, CDR1 KGHSH and CDR2 LQKENI. Trimming took 6 bases from V and 3 from J, leaving 11 bases between them. This CDR3 is 14 amino acids long. The CDR3 DNA reads TGTGCCAGCTCCGTCGGGCCTCCTAATGAAAAACTGTTTTTT. Protein sequence: CASSVGPPNEKLFF.

The chain employs TRBV11-2 and TRBJ2-7, with D perhaps TRBD2 (5 bases). There are 12 residues in the CDR3. Per the germline V gene, CDR1 is SGHAT and CDR2 is FQNNGV. V lost 5 bases, J lost 7 bases, and 12 bases lay in between. CDR3 residues: CASSILAREQYF. In nucleotides, the CDR3 is TGTGCCAGCAGCATCTTAGCGCGAGAGCAGTACTTC.

Concerning this clone: Additional DNA sequences in this sample encode the identical CDR3. This chain connects TRBV9 to TRBJ1-1; tentatively, D is TRBD1 (5 bases). Germline CDR1 reads SGDLS; CDR2 reads YYNGEE. With 4 bases removed from V and 4 bases from J, the gap between germline ends came to 11 bases. The CDR3 runs 13 residues. As DNA, the CDR3 is TGTGCCAGCAGCCTAACTGGGGCCACTGAAGCTTTCTTT. This translates into CASSLTGATEAFF.

The rearrangement uses TRBV7-2 and TRBJ2-1, with TRBD1 matching 7 bases. V gave up 4 bases and J gave up 4 bases; unmatched junction bases: 16. The CDR3 is 18 amino acids. The germline V gene encodes CDR1 SGHTA and CDR2 FQGNSA. Here the CDR3 DNA reads TGTGCCAGCAGCTGGAAAACCCCGGGACAGAGGGTTTACAATGAGCAGTTCTTC. Protein sequence: CASSWKTPGQRVYNEQFF.

This sequence joins TRBV7-2 and TRBJ2-7; D possibly corresponds to TRBD2 (5 bases). The CDR3 consists of 12 residues. The germline V gene has CDR1 SGHTA and CDR2 FQGNSA. V was shortened by 4 bases and J by 3 bases, with 7 bases between the two germline ends. The chain's CDR3 is CASSWRVYEQYF. The CDR3 DNA follows: TGTGCCAGCAGCTGGCGGGTCTACGAGCAGTACTTC.

J is TRBJ1-1 and V is TRBV5-1, with no clear D. The CDR3 extends over 18 amino acids. V lost 0 bases and J 1 base, leaving 19 bases between the germline ends. Germline V gene lookup returns CDR1 SGHRS and CDR2 YFSETQ. The CDR3 region is CASSLVFMAGIGNTEAFF. Written as DNA, the CDR3 is TGCGCCAGCAGCTTGGTTTTTATGGCAGGAATAGGGAACACTGAAGCTTTCTTT.

This clone was recorded only once. J is TRBJ2-7 and V is TRBV14; D is possibly TRBD1 (6 bases). V was shortened by 4 bases and J by 4 bases, with 23 bases between the two germline ends. Germline V gives CDR1 SGHDN, CDR2 FVKESK. The length of the CDR3 is 17 residues. The chain's CDR3 is CASSPPRSRGSEYEQYF. The CDR3 DNA follows: TGTGCCAGCAGCCCTCCCCGGTCCAGGGGTAGTGAATACGAGCAGTACTTC.

The CDR3, as DNA: TGTGCCAGCAGTTACTTCAGACAGGGGGCCTCCGAGCAGTACTTC. Translating gives CASSYFRQGASEQYF. V usage is TRBV6-5 and J usage is TRBJ2-7; 10 bases are a match to TRBD1. The CDR3 loop spans 15 amino acids. V lost 1 base to trimming and J lost 6 bases; unmatched junction nucleotides: 6. Looked up from germline, CDR1 is MNHEY and CDR2 is SVGAGI.

The chain joins TRBV6-6 to TRBJ2-7; 9 nucleotides line up with TRBD2. J gave up 6 bases and V 2 bases, and 11 bases lay outside the gene matches. The CDR3 loop spans 16 amino acids. Germline V gene lookup returns CDR1 MNHNY and CDR2 SVGAGI (reference sequence). CDR3 amino acids: CASSYEDSGRRLEQYF. The CDR3 nucleotides are TGTGCCAGCAGTTACGAAGATAGCGGGAGACGTCTCGAGCAGTACTTC.

This chain joins TRBV4-2 and TRBJ1-5; D might be TRBD1 (5 bases). Trimming removed 3 bases from V and 0 bases from J, with 12 bases in between. The germline V gene has CDR1 LGHNA and CDR2 YNFKEQ. CDR3 length equals 16 residues. CDR3 nucleotide sequence: TGTGCCAGCAGCCACGGGGGAGGGGATAGCAATCAGCCCCAGCATTTT. Amino acid sequence: CASSHGGGDSNQPQHF.

The genes are TRBV7-2 and TRBJ2-1; D is uncertain. The CDR3 is made up of 19 amino acids. Germline-derived CDR1 and CDR2 are SGHTA and FQGNSA. Trimming took 4 bases from V and 6 from J, leaving 28 bases between them. CDR3 bases: TGTGCCAGCAGCTCACGCGAATCCCCGACAATAACCCCTACCAATGAGCAGTTCTTC. Translation: CASSSRESPTITPTNEQFF.

This sequence joins TRBV10-1 and TRBJ2-7; D not certain. Germline V lookup: CDR1 WNHNN, CDR2 SYGVQD (reference sequence). V lost 6 bases to trimming and J lost 6 bases, with 15 bases between them. CDR3 length: 13 amino acids. In DNA form, the CDR3 reads TGCGCCAGCAGCGGGTCGACCCAAGGCGAGCAGTACTTC. Protein product: CASSGSTQGEQYF.